These 12 T cell receptor beta chains were sequenced from one sample in a study of T-cell reconstitution after alpha-beta-depleted transplantation in children. TCRbeta library construction was performed incorporating unique molecular identifiers. TCRdb passed the PCR reads through MiXCR, listing each CDR3 protein once. The profile shows about 440,000 distinct CDR3 sequences, around two fifths of them singletons. The sequencing here drew on PBMCs, taken before TCRalphabeta/CD19-depleted stem cell transplant. These receptors came from a girl aged 2 to 10 with aplastic anemia, due to receive a stem cell transplant.

The CDR3 nucleotides read TGTGCCAGCAGCCAAGACTTAGCGGTGAACACCGGGGAGCTGTTTTTT. It specifies CASSQDLAVNTGELFF. The chain couples TRBV4-2 to TRBJ2-2; D is perhaps TRBD2 (6 bases). The length of the CDR3 is 16 residues. Germline CDR1 and CDR2: LGHNA and YNFKEQ. The germline V and J ends were trimmed by 0 bases and 1 base, with 9 bases remaining between them.

Only a few counts were recorded for this clonotype. The rearrangement links TRBV6-5 to TRBJ1-2; TRBD1 might be the D (6 bases). The V gene's germline CDR1 is MNHEY and CDR2 SVGAGI. Trimming pared 2 bases from V and 3 bases from J, leaving 16 bases between. This CDR3 contains 16 residues. The CDR3 DNA reads as TGTGCCAGCAGTTACGGTTTGGGGGGGCCGGACTATGGCTACACCTTC. As protein: CASSYGLGGPDYGYTF.

This clonotype was observed many times. The J gene is TRBJ2-1, the V gene TRBV7-2; no reliable D call. V shed 4 bases and J shed 8 bases, with 6 bases lying between them. The CDR3 runs to 11 residues. Germline assignment: CDR1 SGHTA and CDR2 FQGNSA. DNA of the CDR3: TGTGCCAGCAGCTCAAGGGATGAGCAGTTCTTC. Translating gives CASSSRDEQFF.

The chain joins TRBV28 to TRBJ1-6; D is ambiguous. Germline loops: CDR1 MDHEN, CDR2 SYDVKM. The germline V and J ends were trimmed by 5 bases and 10 bases, with 18 bases remaining between them. CDR3 length: 15 residues. The CDR3 region has the DNA TGTGCCAGCAGTCCCCCCAAGGGAATTGGGTCACCCCTCCACTTT. It codes for CASSPPKGIGSPLHF.

CDR3 residues: CASSPQWGAYNEQFF. CDR3 in DNA: TGCGCCAGCAGCCCTCAGTGGGGGGCCTACAATGAGCAGTTCTTC. The chain is built from TRBV5-1 and TRBJ2-1; D is perhaps TRBD2 (6 bases). The CDR3 sequence is 15 residues long. Looked up from germline, CDR1 is SGHRS and CDR2 is YFSETQ. Trimming cost V 4 bases and J 2 bases, with 13 bases left between them. Complete variable domain (other parts from reference TRBV5-1 and TRBJ2-1): KAGVTQTPRYLIKTRGQQVTLSCSPISGHRSVSWYQQTPGQGLQFLFEYFSETQRNKGNFPGRFSGRQFSNSRSEMNVSTLELGDSALYLCASSPQWGAYNEQFFGPGTRLTVL.

This clonotype was counted at least ten times. V and J are TRBV20-1 and TRBJ2-1; a possible D gene is TRBD2 (6 bases). Germline lookup yields CDR1 DFQATT and CDR2 SNEGSKA (reference sequence). The CDR3 runs 13 residues. Trimming removed 4 bases at V and 0 bases at J, with 7 bases between. CDR3 amino acids: CSAKTSSYNEQFF. The CDR3 coding sequence is TGCAGTGCTAAGACTAGCTCCTACAATGAGCAGTTCTTC.

This chain connects TRBV10-3 to TRBJ2-1, with 9 bases identical to TRBD2. V shed 7 bases, J shed 6 bases, and the junction held 10 bases outside the gene matches. The germline CDR1 and CDR2 sequences are ENHRY and SYGVKD. The CDR3 is 15 amino acids. CDR3 DNA: TGTGCCATCACGCCAAAGCGGGAGGTTATCAATGAGCAGTTCTTC. It specifies CAITPKREVINEQFF.

The rearrangement links TRBV6-5 to TRBJ2-1; no firm D call. V was shortened by 4 bases and J by 0 bases, with 19 bases between the two germline ends. Germline loops: CDR1 MNHEY, CDR2 SVGAGI. The CDR3 has 18 residues. CDR3 sequence (DNA): TGTGCCAGCAGTTTAGGGATATCCCCTTTCAGCTCCTACAATGAGCAGTTCTTC. Protein sequence: CASSLGISPFSSYNEQFF.

This sequence joins TRBV7-9 and TRBJ1-4, with D unclear. This CDR3 is built from 15 residues. The V end was cut by 4 bases, the J end by 4 bases, with 13 bases between. From germline, CDR1 is SEHNR and CDR2 FQNEAQ (reference sequence). As DNA, the CDR3 is TGTGCCAGCAGCTCCTGGGGAGCATTTAATGAAAAACTGTTTTTT. Protein sequence: CASSSWGAFNEKLFF.

Only a few counts were recorded for this clonotype. J is TRBJ2-1 and V is TRBV3-1, with 9 bases that match TRBD2. J lost 9 bases, V lost 4 bases, and 7 bases had no gene match. The CDR3 loop spans 14 amino acids. The germline V gene encodes CDR1 LGHDT and CDR2 YNNKEL (reference sequence). CDR3 in amino acids: CASSPLGGRAEQFF. DNA of the CDR3: TGTGCCAGCAGCCCCCTAGGCGGGAGGGCTGAGCAGTTCTTC.

This clonotype occurred many times. The CDR3 DNA reads as TGTGCCAGCGCGCACAGATCCTACGAGCAGTACTTC. Its protein is CASAHRSYEQYF. The chain recombines TRBV6-1 with TRBJ2-7; D is unresolved. The V and J ends lost 8 bases and 1 base respectively, with 9 bases between them. Germline values: CDR1 MNHNS, CDR2 SASEGT. This CDR3 is 12 amino acids long.

This clonotype occurred once. The V call is TRBV10-3, the J call TRBJ2-3, with D perhaps TRBD1 or TRBD2 (6 bases each). Germline loops: CDR1 ENHRY, CDR2 SYGVKD. CDR3 size: 15 residues. With 8 bases removed from V and 4 bases from J, the gap between germline ends came to 19 bases. The chain's CDR3 is CAILGSGASPDTQYF. In DNA form, the CDR3 reads TGTGCCATCTTGGGCTCGGGGGCCAGCCCAGATACGCAGTATTTT.